One T cell receptor (beta chain) is described in this entry. The antigen remains unidentified. The data were taken from a study of T cell responses to AZD1222 COVID-19 vaccine. Germline V CDR1 and CDR2: MRHNA, SNTAGT. The V segment lost 5 bases and the J segment 1 base; nucleotides outside the gene matches: 3. The CDR3 sequence is 16 residues long. The study's findings and limits: The donor group comprised mostly white British people and more females; the analysis possibly underestimated clonal diversity. Baseline seropositivity characterized only six or seven AZD1222 recipients. CD4 TCRs linked to vaccination spanned spike, dominating at 160-218 and 743-854.

Clones were read by immunoSEQ multiplex PCR, and TCRdb kept only the in-frame ones, dropping some. The repertoire holds some 160,000 clones, with roughly 86% as singletons. The receptor was isolated from an adult in good health. The input for sequencing was peripheral blood, taken on day 0 of AZD1222 vaccination. The chain recombines TRBV6-4 with TRBJ2-5; 14 positions agree with TRBD2. CDR3 residues: CASSPGLAGGQETQYF. The CDR3 region has the DNA TGTGCCAGCAGTCCCGGACTAGCGGGAGGCCAAGAGACCCAGTACTTC.